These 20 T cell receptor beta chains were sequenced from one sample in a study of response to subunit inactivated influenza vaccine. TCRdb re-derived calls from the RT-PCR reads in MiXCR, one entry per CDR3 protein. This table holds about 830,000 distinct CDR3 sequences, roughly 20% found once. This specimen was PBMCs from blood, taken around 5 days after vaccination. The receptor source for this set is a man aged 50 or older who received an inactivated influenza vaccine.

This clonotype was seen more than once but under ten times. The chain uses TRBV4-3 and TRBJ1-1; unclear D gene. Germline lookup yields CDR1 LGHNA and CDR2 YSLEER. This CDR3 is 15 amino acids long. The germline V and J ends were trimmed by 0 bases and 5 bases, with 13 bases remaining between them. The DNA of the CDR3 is TGCGCCAGCAGCCAAGATTTTCGGGGAAGTACTGAAGCTTTCTTT. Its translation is CASSQDFRGSTEAFF.

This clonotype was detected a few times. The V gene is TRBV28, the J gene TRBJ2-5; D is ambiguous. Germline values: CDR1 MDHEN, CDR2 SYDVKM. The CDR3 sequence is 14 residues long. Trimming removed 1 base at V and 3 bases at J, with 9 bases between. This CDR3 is CASSLFTEKETQYF. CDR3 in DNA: TGTGCCAGCAGTTTATTTACAGAAAAAGAGACCCAGTACTTC.

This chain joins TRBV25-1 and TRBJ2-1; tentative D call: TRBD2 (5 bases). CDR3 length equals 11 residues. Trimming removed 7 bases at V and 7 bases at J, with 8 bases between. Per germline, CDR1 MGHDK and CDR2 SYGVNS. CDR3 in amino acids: CASIGGNEQFF. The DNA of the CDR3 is TGTGCCAGCATTGGAGGTAATGAGCAGTTCTTC.

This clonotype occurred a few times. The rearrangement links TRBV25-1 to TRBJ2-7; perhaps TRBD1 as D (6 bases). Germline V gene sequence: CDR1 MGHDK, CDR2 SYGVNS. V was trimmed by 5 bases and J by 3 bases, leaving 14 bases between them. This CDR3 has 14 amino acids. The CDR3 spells CASSRIGQNYEQYF. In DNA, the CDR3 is TGTGCCAGCAGTAGAATCGGACAGAACTACGAGCAGTACTTC.

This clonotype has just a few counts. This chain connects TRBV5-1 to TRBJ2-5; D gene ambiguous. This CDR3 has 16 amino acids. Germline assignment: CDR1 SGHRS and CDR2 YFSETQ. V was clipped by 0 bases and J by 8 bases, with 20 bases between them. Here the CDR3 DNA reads TGCGCCAGCAGCTTGGCTATGAGCACTCCAAGAGAAACCCAGTACTTC. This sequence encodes CASSLAMSTPRETQYF.

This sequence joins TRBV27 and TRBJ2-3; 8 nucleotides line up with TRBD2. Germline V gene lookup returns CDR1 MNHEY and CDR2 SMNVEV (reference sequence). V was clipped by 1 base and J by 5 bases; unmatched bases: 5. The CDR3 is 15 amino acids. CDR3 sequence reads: CASSLYGGAGDTQYF. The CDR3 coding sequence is TGTGCCAGCAGTTTATACGGGGGGGCCGGAGATACGCAGTATTTT.

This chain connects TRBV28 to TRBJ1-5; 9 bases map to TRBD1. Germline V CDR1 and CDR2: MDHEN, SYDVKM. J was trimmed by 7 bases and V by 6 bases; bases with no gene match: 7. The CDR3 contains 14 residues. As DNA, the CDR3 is TGTGCCAGCAGCCCCAGGACAGGGGTACAGCCCCAGCATTTT. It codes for CASSPRTGVQPQHF.

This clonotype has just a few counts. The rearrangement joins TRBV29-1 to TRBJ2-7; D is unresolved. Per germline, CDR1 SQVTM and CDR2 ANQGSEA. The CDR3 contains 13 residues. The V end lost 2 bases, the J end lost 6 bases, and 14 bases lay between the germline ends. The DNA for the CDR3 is TGCAGCGTTGAACAGACCCGAGAGAGCGAGCAGTACTTC. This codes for CSVEQTRESEQYF.

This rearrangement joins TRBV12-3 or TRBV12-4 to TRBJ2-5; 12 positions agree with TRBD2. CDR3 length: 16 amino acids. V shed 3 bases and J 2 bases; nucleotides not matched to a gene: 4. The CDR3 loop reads CASSFGLAGLQETQYF. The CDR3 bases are TGTGCCAGCAGTTTCGGACTAGCGGGACTGCAAGAGACCCAGTACTTC.

Here the CDR3 DNA reads TGCAGTGCTAGTTTCCTCGGCGGGCCAGCGCAACAAGAGACCCAGTACTTC. Translating gives CSASFLGGPAQQETQYF. The V call is TRBV20-1, the J call TRBJ2-5; possible D gene TRBD2, 5 bases. The CDR3 runs to 17 residues. Germline CDR1 DFQATT, CDR2 SNEGSKA (reference sequence). The V end was cut by 3 bases, the J end by 2 bases, with 22 bases between.

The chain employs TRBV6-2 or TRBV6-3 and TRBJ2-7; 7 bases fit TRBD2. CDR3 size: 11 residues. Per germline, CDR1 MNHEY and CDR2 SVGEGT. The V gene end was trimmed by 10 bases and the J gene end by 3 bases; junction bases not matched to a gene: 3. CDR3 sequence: CAIGRYYEQYF. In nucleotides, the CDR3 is TGTGCCATCGGGAGGTACTACGAGCAGTACTTC.

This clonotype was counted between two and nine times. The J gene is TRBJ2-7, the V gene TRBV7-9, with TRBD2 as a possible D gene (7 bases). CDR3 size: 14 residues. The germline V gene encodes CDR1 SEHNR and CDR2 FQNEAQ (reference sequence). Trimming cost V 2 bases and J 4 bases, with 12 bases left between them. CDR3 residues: CASSLPGGGYEQYF. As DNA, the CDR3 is TGTGCCAGCAGCTTACCGGGGGGCGGGTACGAGCAGTACTTC. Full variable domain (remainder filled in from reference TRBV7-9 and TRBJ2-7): DTGVSQNPRHKITKRGQNVTFRCDPISEHNRLYWYRQTLGQGPEFLTYFQNEAQLEKSRLLSDRFSAERPKGSFSTLEIQRTEQGDSAMYLCASSLPGGGYEQYFGPGTRLTVT.

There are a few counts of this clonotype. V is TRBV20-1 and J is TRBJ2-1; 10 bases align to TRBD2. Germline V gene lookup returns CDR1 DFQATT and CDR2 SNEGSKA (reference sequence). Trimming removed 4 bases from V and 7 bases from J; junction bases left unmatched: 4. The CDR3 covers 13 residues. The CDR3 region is CSATSGSLNEQFF. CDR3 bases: TGCAGTGCTACTAGCGGGAGTTTGAATGAGCAGTTCTTC.

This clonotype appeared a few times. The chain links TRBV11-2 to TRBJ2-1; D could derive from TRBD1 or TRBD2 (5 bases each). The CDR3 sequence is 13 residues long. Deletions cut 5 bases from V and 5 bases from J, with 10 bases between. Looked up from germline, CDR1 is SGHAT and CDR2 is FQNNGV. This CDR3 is CASSAGTDNEQFF. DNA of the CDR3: TGTGCCAGCAGCGCCGGGACCGACAATGAGCAGTTCTTC. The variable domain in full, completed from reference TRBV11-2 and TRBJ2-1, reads EAGVAQSPRYKIIEKRQSVAFWCNPISGHATLYWYQQILGQGPKLLIQFQNNGVVDDSQLPKDRFSAERLKGVDSTLKIQPAKLEDSAVYLCASSAGTDNEQFFGPGTRLTVL.

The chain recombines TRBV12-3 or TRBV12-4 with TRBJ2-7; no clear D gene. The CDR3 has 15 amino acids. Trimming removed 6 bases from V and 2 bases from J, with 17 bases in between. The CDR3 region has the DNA TGTGCCAGCAGCTTTGACGGTTCTGGGGCCTACGAGCAGTACTTC. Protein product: CASSFDGSGAYEQYF.

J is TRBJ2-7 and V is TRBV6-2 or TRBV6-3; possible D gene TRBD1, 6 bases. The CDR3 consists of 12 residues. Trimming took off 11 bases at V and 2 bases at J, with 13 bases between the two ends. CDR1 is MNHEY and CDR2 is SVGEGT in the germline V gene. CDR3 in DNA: TGTGCCTCCCTGGACAGAACCTACGAGCAGTACTTC. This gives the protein CASLDRTYEQYF.

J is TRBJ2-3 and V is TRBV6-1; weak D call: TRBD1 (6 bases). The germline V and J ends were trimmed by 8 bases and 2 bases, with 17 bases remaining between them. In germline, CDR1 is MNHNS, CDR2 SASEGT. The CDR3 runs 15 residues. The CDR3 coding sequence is TGTGCCAGCCGGGGACAAACTCTATACACAGATACGCAGTATTTT. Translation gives CASRGQTLYTDTQYF.

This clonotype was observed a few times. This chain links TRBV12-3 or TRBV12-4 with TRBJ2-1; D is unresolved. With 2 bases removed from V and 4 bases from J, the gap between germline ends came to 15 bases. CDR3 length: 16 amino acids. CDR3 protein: CASSLRGGSGYNEQFF. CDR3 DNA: TGTGCCAGCAGTTTACGAGGCGGTTCTGGGTACAATGAGCAGTTCTTC.

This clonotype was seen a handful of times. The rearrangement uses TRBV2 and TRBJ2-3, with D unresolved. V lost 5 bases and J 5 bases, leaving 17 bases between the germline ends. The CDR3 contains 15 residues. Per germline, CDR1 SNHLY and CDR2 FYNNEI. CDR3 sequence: CASSSGGHWGDTQYF. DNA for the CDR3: TGTGCCAGCAGTAGTGGCGGTCATTGGGGAGATACGCAGTATTTT.

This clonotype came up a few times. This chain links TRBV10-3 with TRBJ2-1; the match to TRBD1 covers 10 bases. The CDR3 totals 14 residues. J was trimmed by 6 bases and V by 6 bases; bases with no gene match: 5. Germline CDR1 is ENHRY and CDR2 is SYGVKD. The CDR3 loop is CAISGTGEINEQFF. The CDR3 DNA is TGTGCCATCAGCGGGACAGGGGAGATCAATGAGCAGTTCTTC.